The 27 T cell receptor beta chains given below trace back to one sample, sequenced in a study of T cells expressing NK-cell markers. TCRdb re-called the 5' RACE reads; one entry per CDR3 protein, DNA not given. The ten top clones account for roughly 1.4%, within a sample of some 500,000 distinct CDR3 sequences. The sample consisted of blood T cells: a sorted CD56 or NKG2C T cell subset, CD4+ or CD8+ T cells, or bulk PBMC T cells (not recorded which). All receptors come from a woman aged 50 to 60 in good health.

This chain uses TRBV11-2 with TRBJ2-1; TCRdb gives TRBD2 as the D gene, but with no DNA this cannot be confirmed. CDR1 is SGHAT, CDR2 FQNNGV, per germline. The CDR3 has 18 residues. CDR3 sequence: CASSSGTSALSSYNEQFF.

The rearrangement links TRBV20-1 to TRBJ2-5; TCRdb lists TRBD1, though no DNA is available to test this call. The CDR3 totals 13 residues. The germline V gene encodes CDR1 DFQATT and CDR2 SNEGSKA (reference sequence). The CDR3 loop reads CSAGTLTQGTQYF.

V is TRBV20-1 and J is TRBJ2-1; with no DNA, the TCRdb D assignment of TRBD1 cannot be verified. Germline CDR1 reads DFQATT; CDR2 reads SNEGSKA (reference sequence). This CDR3 contains 15 residues. CDR3 residues: CSASEGAGAGNEQFF.

The rearrangement joins TRBV18 to TRBJ2-3. From germline, CDR1 is KGHSH and CDR2 LQKENI. The CDR3 extends over 16 amino acids. CDR3 amino acids: CASSPKVWGSTDTQYF.

The chain couples TRBV12-3 or TRBV12-4 to TRBJ2-3; TCRdb designates TRBD1, a call that cannot be tested without DNA. This CDR3 has 16 amino acids. This CDR3 reads CASSPGTGGSTDTQYF.

J is TRBJ1-2 and V is TRBV30; TCRdb reports TRBD1, a call that lacks DNA to check it against. The CDR3 loop spans 15 amino acids. Germline V gives CDR1 GTSNPN, CDR2 SVGIG (reference sequence). CDR3 sequence: CAWGLTGTANYGYTF.

The V and J genes are TRBV19 and TRBJ1-6. Germline CDR1 and CDR2: LNHDA and SQIVND (reference sequence). This CDR3 region has 13 residues. CDR3 protein: CASRPNPNSPLHF.

The chain is built from TRBV12-3 or TRBV12-4 and TRBJ1-6. The CDR3 is 14 amino acids. The CDR3 sequence: CASSSDGGGSPLHF.

The rearrangement joins TRBV20-1 to TRBJ2-1; with no DNA, the TCRdb D assignment of TRBD1 cannot be verified. Germline V CDR1 and CDR2: DFQATT, SNEGSKA (reference sequence). This CDR3 comprises 15 residues. The CDR3 sequence is CSARDWGAEYNEQFF.

This chain links TRBV7-8 with TRBJ2-1; the TCRdb D gene call, TRBD2, has no DNA to confirm it. Germline assignment: CDR1 SGHVS and CDR2 FQNEAQ. CDR3 length: 17 amino acids. The CDR3 spells CASSSRRVAATYNEQFF.

The chain has TRBV24-1 and TRBJ2-4; TCRdb lists TRBD1, though no DNA is available to test this call. The CDR3 totals 11 residues. Germline CDR1 reads KGHDR; CDR2 reads SFDVKD. The CDR3: CATSDRQRQYF.

The chain combines TRBV12-3 or TRBV12-4 with TRBJ2-1; the TRBD1 assignment by TCRdb is unverifiable without DNA. The CDR3 covers 13 residues. The CDR3 sequence is CASKQGAVDEQFF.

The genes are TRBV4-1 and TRBJ2-1; absent DNA, TCRdb's TRBD2 call cannot be checked. Germline V gene data show CDR1 as MGHRA and CDR2 as YSYEKL. This CDR3 spans 15 amino acids. CDR3: CASSLLSGRAGEQFF.

The chain couples TRBV12-3 or TRBV12-4 to TRBJ1-5; TCRdb indicates TRBD1, and absent DNA this call remains unverified. The CDR3 has 15 amino acids. CDR3 sequence reads: CASTKHRGLDQPQHF.

This sequence joins TRBV20-1 and TRBJ2-2; TCRdb indicates TRBD1, and absent DNA this call remains unverified. CDR1 DFQATT and CDR2 SNEGSKA come from the germline V gene (reference sequence). The CDR3 has 14 residues. Here the CDR3 reads CSARDLLQGGELFF.

CDR3 loop: CASSQGAAYNEQFF. V usage is TRBV4-1 and J usage is TRBJ2-1. CDR3 length: 14 amino acids. The V gene's germline CDR1 is MGHRA and CDR2 YSYEKL.

The J gene is TRBJ1-1, the V gene TRBV12-3 or TRBV12-4; the D call of TRBD1 rests on TCRdb alone, since no DNA is present to check it. The length of the CDR3 is 15 residues. The chain's CDR3 is CASRRPGALGTEAFF.

The J gene is TRBJ2-1, the V gene TRBV27. The CDR3 runs 13 residues. The germline CDR1 and CDR2 sequences are MNHEY and SMNVEV (reference sequence). The CDR3 is CASSRPAYNEQFF.

The V and J genes are TRBV6-5 and TRBJ2-7. CDR1 and CDR2 (germline): MNHEY, SVGAGI. The CDR3 runs to 13 residues. The CDR3 protein is CASSLESSYEQYF.

The chain employs TRBV6-5 and TRBJ1-1. The CDR3 has 12 amino acids. CDR1 is MNHEY and CDR2 is SVGAGI in the germline V gene. The CDR3 loop reads CASSSPANEAFF.

This chain connects TRBV11-2 to TRBJ2-7. CDR1 SGHAT and CDR2 FQNNGV come from the germline V gene. The CDR3 consists of 14 residues. The CDR3 region is CASSLGSGSYEQYF.

The chain recombines TRBV4-1 with TRBJ2-3; the TCRdb D gene call, TRBD2, has no DNA to confirm it. Germline values: CDR1 MGHRA, CDR2 YSYEKL. This CDR3 contains 19 residues. The CDR3 sequence is CASSQVTALLGRESDTQYF.

J is TRBJ2-2 and V is TRBV2; TCRdb designates TRBD2, a call that cannot be tested without DNA. Germline lookup yields CDR1 SNHLY and CDR2 FYNNEI. This CDR3 region has 14 residues. CDR3 sequence reads: CASFPEEVTGELFF.

V is TRBV7-9 and J is TRBJ1-1; TCRdb proposes TRBD1, but this gene call is untestable without DNA. This CDR3 is built from 12 residues. Germline V gives CDR1 SEHNR, CDR2 FQNEAQ (reference sequence). This chain's CDR3 is CASSLAAGAAFF.

The chain couples TRBV11-2 to TRBJ2-1; checking the TCRdb D call of TRBD2 is not possible without DNA. Germline V gives CDR1 SGHAT, CDR2 FQNNGV. The CDR3 has 15 amino acids. CDR3 sequence reads: CASTMRLAGGNEQFF.

The rearrangement joins TRBV5-1 to TRBJ1-2. Germline loops: CDR1 SGHRS, CDR2 YFSETQ. The CDR3 spans 13 residues. This CDR3 is CASSLGTAGGYTF.

The V and J genes are TRBV5-1 and TRBJ2-3. Germline lookup yields CDR1 SGHRS and CDR2 YFSETQ. CDR3 length: 13 residues. The CDR3 sequence: CASRIDRTDTQYF.